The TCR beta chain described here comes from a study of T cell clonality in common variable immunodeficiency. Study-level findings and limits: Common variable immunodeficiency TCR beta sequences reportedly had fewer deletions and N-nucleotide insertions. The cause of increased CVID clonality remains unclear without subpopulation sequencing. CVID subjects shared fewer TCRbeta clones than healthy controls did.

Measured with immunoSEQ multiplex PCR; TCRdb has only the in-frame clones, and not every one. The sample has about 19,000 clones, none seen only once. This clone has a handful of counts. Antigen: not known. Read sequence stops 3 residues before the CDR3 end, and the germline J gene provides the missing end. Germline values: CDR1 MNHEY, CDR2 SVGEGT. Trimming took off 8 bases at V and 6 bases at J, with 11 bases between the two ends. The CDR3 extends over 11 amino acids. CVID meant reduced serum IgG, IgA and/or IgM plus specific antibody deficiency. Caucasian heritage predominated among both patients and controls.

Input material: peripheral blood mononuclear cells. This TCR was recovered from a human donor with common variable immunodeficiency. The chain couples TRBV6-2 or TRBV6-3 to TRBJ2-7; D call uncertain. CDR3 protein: CASSTLGEQYF. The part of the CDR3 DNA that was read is TGTGCCAGCTCGACTCTCGGCGAG.